The present TCR beta chain was sequenced within a study of PD-L1 blockade in urothelial cancer. Study overall: Patients arrived having already received 0 to 3 prior chemotherapy regimens. Blood yielded a median of around 150,000 T cells per sample.

The sample's time point: pretreatment peripheral blood. Each patient gave between 1 and 8 samples of peripheral blood mononuclear cells, which were collected pretreatment and during treatment. This clone was picked up a small number of times. The germline V and J ends were trimmed by 6 bases and 7 bases, with 15 bases remaining between them. The CDR3 consists of 14 residues. The germline V gene has CDR1 SGHDN and CDR2 FVKESK. Every PCR got spiked synthetic TCR analog templates. Produced via immunoSEQ multiplex PCR; TCRdb's table is partial and in-frame only. Of 45,000 to 50,000 clones listed, 82% are singletons.

The source is a man over 45 with urothelial cancer. The chain couples TRBV14 to TRBJ1-4; D might be TRBD1 (6 bases). The sequenced sample was PBMCs, obtained around atezolizumab (anti-PD-L1) treatment. In nucleotides, the CDR3 is TGTGCCAGCAGTCGTTCTGGACAGCGTGAAAAACTGTTTTTT. As protein: CASSRSGQREKLFF.